This T cell receptor (beta chain) comes out of a study of cytomegalovirus exposure and HLA in healthy donors. Findings of the study overall: Among immune exposure information, only CMV serostatus was available. The CMV antigen specificity of a few CMV-associated chains was confirmed through in vitro analysis. 87-base-pair reads could not separate some V segments, including TRBV6-2 and TRBV6-3.

V lost 4 bases to trimming and J lost 15 bases; unmatched junction nucleotides: 8. Per the germline V gene, CDR1 is MNHEY and CDR2 is SVGAGI. The CDR3 is 12 residues long. Vbeta (60) and Jbeta (13) primers were used in the PCR. Repertoires were generated with immunoSEQ multiplex PCR, while TCRdb's copy carries only in-frame clones and drops some. Counted here are some 85,000 clones, less than 85% occurring once; the ten biggest clones make up 2.4%. This clone was counted a single time. No antigen is known for it. The V and J genes are TRBV6-5 and TRBJ2-1, with 8 bases fitting TRBD1. The clonotype originates from a woman between 50 and 59 years old in good health and CMV-seronegative. The source material was PBMCs. The CDR3 is CASSSPGQEGFF. The CDR3 bases are TGTGCCAGCAGTTCGCCGGGACAGGAGGGGTTCTTC.